The rows below give T cell receptor beta chains drawn from one sample of a study of blood T cell repertoires in COVID-19. Measured with immunoSEQ multiplex PCR; TCRdb has only the in-frame clones, and not every one. Of about 400,000 clones listed, roughly 86% were seen once; the top ten hold roughly 2%. Material for sequencing was PBMCs or T cells enriched from blood (not recorded which). Receptors were obtained from a man in his forties or fifties in a cohort exposed to, infected with or recovered from COVID-19 (not recorded which). Each CDR3 is given with its conserved first and last residue. The D gene is left open where the match is weak. Clone size is not always given. Where it is, it says once, few, many or a class for expanded clones.

CASSSNTGDEQYF | TGTGCCAGCAGTTCCAACACAGGGGACGAGCAGTACTTC | TRBJ2-7 | TRBV6-6 | TRBD1 | NA
CVRSLRRTGANVLTF | TGTGTCAGAAGCCTCCGGAGGACTGGGGCCAACGTCCTGACTTTC | TRBJ2-6 | TRBV7-5 | NA | NA
CASSARDTYEQYF | TGTGCCAGCAGCGCCCGGGACACCTACGAGCAGTACTTC | TRBJ2-7 | TRBV2 | NA | NA
CASSSKASGYIQYF | TGTGCCAGCAGTTCAAAAGCTAGCGGTTACATTCAGTACTTC | TRBJ2-4 | TRBV27 | TRBD2 | NA
CASSSGLAGNTGELFF | TGCGCCAGCAGCTCGGGACTAGCGGGGAACACCGGGGAGCTGTTTTTT | TRBJ2-2 | TRBV5-1 | TRBD2 | NA
CASRKQGGGTNTGELFF | TGTGCCAGCAGAAAGCAAGGGGGCGGGACGAACACCGGGGAGCTGTTTTTT | TRBJ2-2 | TRBV3-1/TRBV3-2 | NA | NA
CASSLPPNSGANVLTF | TGTGCCAGCAGCCTACCACCAAACTCTGGGGCCAACGTCCTGACTTTC | TRBJ2-6 | TRBV28 | NA | NA
CASSPGTSIETQYF | TGTGCCAGCAGCCCCGGGACTAGCATCGAGACCCAGTACTTC | TRBJ2-5 | TRBV7-2 | TRBD2 | NA
CASSTGTSLSYGYTF | TGCGCCAGCAGCACCGGGACATCGTTATCCTATGGCTACACCTTC | TRBJ1-2 | TRBV5-1 | NA | NA
CASREGQGVSRTNEKLFF | TGTGCCAGCAGAGAAGGACAGGGAGTCTCCAGGACTAATGAAAAACTGTTTTTT | TRBJ1-4 | TRBV27 | TRBD1 | NA
CASIMWNTEAFF | TGTGCCAGCATAATGTGGAACACTGAAGCTTTCTTT | TRBJ1-1 | TRBV6-5 | NA | NA
CASSLSQGFYEQYF | TGTGCCAGCAGTTTATCACAGGGGTTCTACGAGCAGTACTTC | TRBJ2-7 | TRBV28 | TRBD1 | NA
CASSPGQGKQFF | TGTGCCAGCAGTCCCGGACAGGGAAAGCAGTTCTTC | TRBJ2-1 | TRBV27 | TRBD1 | NA
CASSDAGGATNEKLFF | TGTGCCAGCAGTGATGCAGGAGGGGCTACGAATGAAAAACTGTTTTTT | TRBJ1-4 | TRBV2 | NA | NA
CASSERQVEVGELFF | TGTGCCAGCAGTGAGCGACAGGTTGAGGTCGGGGAGCTGTTTTTT | TRBJ2-2 | TRBV2 | NA | NA
CASSGSPGLAGVRPGELFF | TGTGCCAGCAGCGGCTCGCCGGGACTAGCGGGAGTACGGCCCGGGGAGCTGTTTTTT | TRBJ2-2 | TRBV9 | TRBD2 | NA
CASSLRGLSGRKVYNEQFF | TGTGCCAGCAGCTTACGAGGACTTAGCGGGAGGAAGGTTTACAATGAGCAGTTCTTC | TRBJ2-1 | TRBV7-9 | TRBD2 | few
CASSSTRTDEQYF | TGTGCCAGCAGCTCCACCAGGACTGACGAGCAGTACTTC | TRBJ2-7 | TRBV4-2 | NA | NA
CASSYSVRGFNEQFF | TGTGCCAGCAGTTACTCAGTAAGAGGGTTCAATGAGCAGTTCTTC | TRBJ2-1 | TRBV6-5 | NA | once
CASSLSKVGRGEAFF | TGTGCCAGCAGTTTATCGAAGGTGGGCAGGGGTGAAGCTTTCTTT | TRBJ1-1 | TRBV27 | NA | NA
CASNEGLAGVGELFF | TGTGCCAGCAACGAGGGTCTAGCGGGGGTCGGGGAGCTGTTTTTT | TRBJ2-2 | TRBV2 | TRBD2 | NA
CAISEYETGRVEAFF | TGTGCCATCAGTGAGTATGAGACAGGGAGAGTCGAAGCTTTCTTT | TRBJ1-1 | TRBV10-3 | TRBD1 | NA
CATSAGVNTEAFF | TGTGCCACTAGTGCGGGGGTGAACACTGAAGCTTTCTTT | TRBJ1-1 | TRBV24-1 | NA | NA